Below, 27 T cell receptor beta chains from the same sample are listed, as sequenced in a study of T-cell memory formation after mild COVID-19. TCRdb called the 5' RACE reads again in MiXCR, with one record for every CDR3 protein. The profile shows roughly 47,000 distinct CDR3 sequences, approximately 8% of them singletons. Sequenced input: PBMCs or a T cell subset sorted from them (not recorded which). Receptors were obtained from a man younger than 30 who had mild COVID-19 (a few samples of this study predate the infection). Cell type and time point are not known.

This clonotype was counted a few times. The chain has TRBV12-3 or TRBV12-4 and TRBJ2-2; D is perhaps TRBD2 (6 bases). CDR3 size: 16 residues. The V gene lost 7 bases and the J gene lost 3 bases, with 18 bases spanning the gap. The CDR3 coding sequence is TGTGCCAGCACGGTCTGGGGAGGAGGGGACACCGGGGAGCTGTTTTTT. Its translation: CASTVWGGGDTGELFF.

This clonotype was detected a few times. The rearrangement links TRBV19 to TRBJ2-2; TRBD2 agrees at 8 bases. From germline, CDR1 is LNHDA and CDR2 SQIVND (reference sequence). This CDR3 is 16 amino acids long. V lost 3 bases and J lost 0; bases outside the gene matches: 3. The CDR3 loop reads CASSMFGRANTGELFF. CDR3 in DNA: TGTGCCAGTAGTATGTTCGGGAGGGCGAACACCGGGGAGCTGTTTTTT.

This clonotype came up a few times. The V call is TRBV9, the J call TRBJ1-1; D not certain. Germline V gene lookup returns CDR1 SGDLS and CDR2 YYNGEE. V lost 2 bases, J lost 0 bases, and 8 bases lay in between. This CDR3 region has 14 residues. The CDR3 sequence: CASSVVGMNTEAFF. The CDR3 coding sequence is TGTGCCAGCAGCGTGGTTGGGATGAACACTGAAGCTTTCTTT.

V usage is TRBV25-1 and J usage is TRBJ1-4; D gene uncertain. V lost 6 bases and J 5 bases, leaving 19 bases between the germline ends. Germline V gene sequence: CDR1 MGHDK, CDR2 SYGVNS. This CDR3 has 16 residues. The CDR3 loop reads CASSPLGSGRNEKLFF. The CDR3 nucleotides read TGTGCCAGCAGCCCCCTAGGTAGCGGCCGAAATGAAAAACTGTTTTTT.

This chain links TRBV4-3 with TRBJ1-2; a possible D gene is TRBD1 (5 bases). Germline values: CDR1 LGHNA, CDR2 YSLEER. V lost 0 bases to trimming and J lost 5 bases, with 16 bases between them. The CDR3 runs 16 residues. This CDR3 reads CASSQEPPGQGYGYTF. For the CDR3, the DNA is TGCGCCAGCAGCCAAGAGCCCCCCGGCCAGGGTTATGGCTACACCTTC.

The chain carries TRBV2 and TRBJ2-5; 7 bases match TRBD1. CDR3 size: 14 residues. V gave up 8 bases and J gave up 2 bases; unmatched junction bases: 8. Germline V lookup: CDR1 SNHLY, CDR2 FYNNEI. CDR3 residues: CASFRPGQQETQYF. The CDR3 DNA reads TGTGCCAGCTTCCGACCGGGACAGCAAGAGACCCAGTACTTC. The variable domain in full, with the rest retrieved from reference TRBV2 and TRBJ2-5, is EPEVTQTPSHQVTQMGQEVILRCVPISNHLYFYWYRQILGQKVEFLVSFYNNEISEKSEIFDDQFSVERPDGSNFTLKIRSTKLEDSAMYFCASFRPGQQETQYFGPGTRLLVL.

The chain recombines TRBV29-1 with TRBJ1-2; D not resolved. This CDR3 is 13 amino acids long. V dropped 6 bases and J dropped 4 bases, with 15 bases sitting between them. Germline V gene lookup returns CDR1 SQVTM and CDR2 ANQGSEA. Here the CDR3 DNA reads TGCAGCGTCTCTACCACCCGGGGCTATGGCTACACCTTC. It codes for CSVSTTRGYGYTF.

By its share, this clonotype is medium-sized. The J gene is TRBJ2-1, the V gene TRBV7-2; TRBD1 might be the D (5 bases). Per germline, CDR1 SGHTA and CDR2 FQGNSA. V was shortened by 4 bases and J by 8 bases, with 12 bases between the two germline ends. CDR3 length equals 13 residues. CDR3 in DNA: TGTGCCAGCAGCTCAGCAGGGCACCATGAGCAGTTCTTC. Protein: CASSSAGHHEQFF. The full variable domain, rest sourced from reference TRBV7-2 and TRBJ2-1, is GAGVSQSPSNKVTEKGKDVELRCDPISGHTALYWYRQSLGQGLEFLIYFQGNSAPDKSGLPSDRFSAERTGGSVSTLTIQRTQQEDSAVYLCASSSAGHHEQFFGPGTRLTVL.

This chain's CDR3 is CSAGTPATNEKLFF. CDR3 bases: TGCAGTGCGGGGACGCCCGCAACTAATGAAAAACTGTTTTTT. The chain recombines TRBV20-1 with TRBJ1-4; D perhaps matches TRBD1 (5 bases). Germline CDR1 reads DFQATT; CDR2 reads SNEGSKA (reference sequence). The ends were cut back, 6 bases at V and 0 bases at J, with 11 bases in the middle. The length of the CDR3 is 14 residues.

There are a few counts of this clonotype. The chain combines TRBV7-9 with TRBJ1-6, with TRBD1 matching over 9 bases. Per germline, CDR1 SEHNR and CDR2 FQNEAQ (reference sequence). The CDR3 spans 15 residues. The V segment lost 5 bases and the J segment 9 bases; nucleotides outside the gene matches: 8. The DNA of the CDR3 is TGTGCCAGCAGCCCAGCCGGGACAGGGACTTCACCCCTCCACTTT. Protein product: CASSPAGTGTSPLHF. Filled out from reference TRBV7-9 and TRBJ1-6, the complete variable domain reads DTGVSQNPRHKITKRGQNVTFRCDPISEHNRLYWYRQTLGQGPEFLTYFQNEAQLEKSRLLSDRFSAERPKGSFSTLEIQRTEQGDSAMYLCASSPAGTGTSPLHFGNGTRLTVT.

The sample holds many counts of this clonotype. The chain combines TRBV7-2 with TRBJ2-5; 8 positions match TRBD2. The CDR3 runs to 15 residues. V shed 3 bases and J 1 base; nucleotides not matched to a gene: 4. Looked up from germline, CDR1 is SGHTA and CDR2 is FQGNSA. The CDR3 region has the DNA TGTGCCAGCAGCTTGGTAGCGGGGACCCAAGAGACCCAGTACTTC. Amino acids: CASSLVAGTQETQYF.

The sample holds a few counts of this clonotype. The gene calls are TRBV29-1 and TRBJ2-5; D gene unclear. CDR1 and CDR2 (germline): SQVTM, ANQGSEA. The V end lost 4 bases, the J end lost 5 bases, and 8 bases lay between the germline ends. This CDR3 has 11 amino acids. The CDR3: CSVGVTETQYF. Written as DNA, the CDR3 is TGCAGCGTTGGGGTCACGGAGACCCAGTACTTC.

This clonotype was recorded many times. The V call is TRBV7-2, the J call TRBJ2-5, with 10 bases fitting TRBD2. Germline-derived CDR1 and CDR2 are SGHTA and FQGNSA. J gave up 6 bases and V 2 bases, and 15 bases lay outside the gene matches. The CDR3 extends over 18 amino acids. The CDR3 here is CASSLLSGSGGPWKTQYF. The CDR3 DNA reads TGTGCCAGCAGCTTACTTTCGGGTAGCGGGGGGCCCTGGAAGACCCAGTACTTC.

This clonotype was observed many times. V gene TRBV20-1 combines with J gene TRBJ2-3, with TRBD2 matching over 12 bases. The CDR3 sequence is 15 residues long. CDR1 is DFQATT and CDR2 is SNEGSKA in the germline V gene (reference sequence). The junction had 4 bases not matched to a gene; V was cut back by 3 bases and J by 3 bases. The CDR3 is CSASLGTSGTDTQYF. The CDR3, as DNA: TGCAGTGCTAGTCTCGGGACTAGCGGGACAGATACGCAGTATTTT.

In its sample, this clonotype was seen a few times. The rearrangement links TRBV18 to TRBJ2-4; D is undetermined. V was cut by 6 bases and J by 2 bases, with 11 bases left in between. Per the germline V gene, CDR1 is KGHSH and CDR2 is LQKENI. The CDR3 runs 14 residues. The CDR3 DNA reads TGTGCCAGCTCCCCGGGCTACCCCAAAAACATTCAGTACTTC. This codes for CASSPGYPKNIQYF. Based on the CDR3 plus reference TRBV18 and TRBJ2-4, the full variable domain is NAGVMQNPRHLVRRRGQEARLRCSPMKGHSHVYWYRQLPEEGLKFMVYLQKENIIDESGMPKERFSAEFPKEGPSILRIQQVVRGDSAAYFCASSPGYPKNIQYFGAGTRLSVL.

This clonotype was counted many times. The chain uses TRBV9 and TRBJ2-1; 10 bases fit TRBD2. CDR3 length equals 17 residues. Germline loops: CDR1 SGDLS, CDR2 YYNGEE. V dropped 4 bases and J dropped 9; count of bases not matched to a gene: 16. As DNA, the CDR3 is TGTGCCAGCAGCCCCCGCGGAGGGAGCGGGGGGGTCGGTGAGCAGTTCTTC. It codes for CASSPRGGSGGVGEQFF.

The table lists this clonotype with many counts. This chain links TRBV7-6 with TRBJ2-1; D is possibly TRBD1 (6 bases). The CDR3 consists of 15 residues. V was clipped by 1 base and J by 2 bases, with 9 bases between them. Germline V lookup: CDR1 SGHVS, CDR2 FNYEAQ. For the CDR3, the DNA is TGTGCCAGCAGCTTAGAGGGGGTCCCCTACAATGAGCAGTTCTTC. This gives the protein CASSLEGVPYNEQFF.

This clonotype was counted only a few times. The chain is built from TRBV12-3 or TRBV12-4 and TRBJ2-3; TRBD2 matches 7 bases. V trimming: 7 bases; J trimming: 6 bases; junction bases outside the gene matches: 7. The length of the CDR3 is 13 residues. The CDR3 is CASNTPGRDTQYF. CDR3 coding DNA: TGTGCCAGCAATACTCCCGGGAGGGATACGCAGTATTTT.

The chain couples TRBV3-1 to TRBJ2-1, with a tentative D call TRBD1 (5 bases). CDR1 is LGHDT, CDR2 YNNKEL, per germline (reference sequence). The CDR3 sequence is 14 residues long. The V gene lost 1 base and the J gene lost 7 bases, with 11 bases spanning the gap. The CDR3 nucleotides are TGTGCCAGCAGCCAAGGAAGGCAGGGTAATGAGCAGTTCTTC. It yields the protein CASSQGRQGNEQFF.

This sequence joins TRBV5-1 and TRBJ1-6, with a tentative D call TRBD1 (6 bases). CDR3 length: 17 residues. The V and J ends lost 3 bases and 0 bases respectively, with 13 bases between them. Germline CDR1 and CDR2: SGHRS and YFSETQ. CDR3 sequence reads: CASSSQGPSSYNSPLHF. The CDR3 bases are TGCGCCAGCAGCTCACAGGGACCCAGCTCCTATAATTCACCCCTCCACTTT.

Only a few counts were recorded for this clonotype. V and J are TRBV7-9 and TRBJ2-1; TRBD2 matches 11 bases. This CDR3 comprises 15 residues. CDR1 is SEHNR, CDR2 FQNEAQ, per germline (reference sequence). After removal of 5 bases from V and 5 bases from J, the junction contained 5 bases not matched to a gene. DNA of the CDR3: TGTGCCAGCAGCCCTAGCGGGGGGACTAACAATGAGCAGTTCTTC. It is translated as CASSPSGGTNNEQFF.

This clonotype came up many times. The chain recombines TRBV20-1 with TRBJ2-3; no clear D. From germline, CDR1 is DFQATT and CDR2 SNEGSKA (reference sequence). V dropped 6 bases and J dropped 0 bases, with 19 bases sitting between them. The CDR3 runs 16 residues. CDR3 in DNA: TGCAGTGCCATCAATGCGCGGCAGAGTAGCACAGATACGCAGTATTTT. Its translation is CSAINARQSSTDTQYF.

This clonotype was picked up many times. The V gene is TRBV12-3 or TRBV12-4, the J gene TRBJ1-3, with unresolved D. The CDR3 contains 12 residues. V lost 3 bases to trimming and J lost 8 bases, with 8 bases between them. The CDR3 DNA follows: TGTGCCAGCAGTTTTAGTGGGGACACCATATATTTT. This encodes CASSFSGDTIYF.

This clonotype has more than one count but fewer than ten. The chain couples TRBV6-5 to TRBJ1-2; the D gene is possibly TRBD1 (6 bases). V gave up 6 bases and J gave up 4 bases, with 18 bases separating them. CDR1 MNHEY and CDR2 SVGAGI come from the germline V gene. The CDR3 runs to 15 residues. The chain's CDR3 is CASSPTGGIPYGYTF. The CDR3 DNA sequence: TGTGCCAGCAGCCCGACCGGGGGCATCCCCTATGGCTACACCTTC.

The chain couples TRBV5-1 to TRBJ1-6; D is perhaps TRBD1 (5 bases). CDR1 and CDR2 from the germline V gene are SGHRS and YFSETQ. V dropped 0 bases and J dropped 8 bases, with 9 bases sitting between them. This CDR3 spans 14 amino acids. CDR3 sequence reads: CASSLEGVDSPLHF. CDR3 nucleotides: TGCGCCAGCAGCTTGGAAGGGGTTGATTCACCCCTCCACTTT.

This clonotype was counted ten times or more. The chain combines TRBV5-1 with TRBJ1-1; TRBD1 aligns across 7 bases. J lost 0 bases, V lost 5 bases, and 4 bases had no gene match. Per germline, CDR1 SGHRS and CDR2 YFSETQ. This CDR3 contains 14 residues. CDR3 loop: CASRQGQLNTEAFF. CDR3 coding DNA: TGCGCCAGCAGGCAGGGACAGTTGAACACTGAAGCTTTCTTT.

This clonotype was recorded at least ten times. The chain carries TRBV28 and TRBJ2-7; D could derive from TRBD1 or TRBD2 (5 bases each). V lost 5 bases and J 4 bases, leaving 15 bases between the germline ends. The CDR3 extends over 14 amino acids. Germline loops: CDR1 MDHEN, CDR2 SYDVKM. The CDR3 nucleotides are TGTGCCAGCAGTGGGGACCCTGGGCCTTACGAGCAGTACGTC. It yields the protein CASSGDPGPYEQYV.